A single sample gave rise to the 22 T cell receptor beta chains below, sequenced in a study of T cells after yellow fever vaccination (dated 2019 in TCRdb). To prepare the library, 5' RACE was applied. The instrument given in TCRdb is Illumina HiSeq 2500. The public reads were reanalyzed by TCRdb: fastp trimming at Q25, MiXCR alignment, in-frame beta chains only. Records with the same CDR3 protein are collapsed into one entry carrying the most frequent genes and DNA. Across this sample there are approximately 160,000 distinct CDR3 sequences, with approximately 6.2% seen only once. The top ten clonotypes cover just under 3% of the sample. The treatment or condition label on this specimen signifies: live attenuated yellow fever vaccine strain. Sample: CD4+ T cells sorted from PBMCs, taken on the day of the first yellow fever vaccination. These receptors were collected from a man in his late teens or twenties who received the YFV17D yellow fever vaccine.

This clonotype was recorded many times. CDR3 in amino acids: CASPARLAGGRNTDTQYF. The CDR3 bases are TGTGCCAGTCCGGCACGACTAGCGGGGGGCCGAAACACAGATACGCAGTATTTT. V is TRBV2 and J is TRBJ2-3; 13 positions match TRBD2. The CDR3 runs 18 residues. Losses at the gene ends were 9 bases for V and 2 bases for J; bases not matched to a gene: 14. CDR1 and CDR2 (germline): SNHLY, FYNNEI.

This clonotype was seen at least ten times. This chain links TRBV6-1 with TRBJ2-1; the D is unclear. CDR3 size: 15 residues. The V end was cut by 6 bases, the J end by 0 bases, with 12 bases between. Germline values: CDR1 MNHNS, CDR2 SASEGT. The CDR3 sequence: CASSPQRPSYNEQFF. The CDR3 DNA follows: TGTGCCAGCAGCCCCCAACGCCCCTCCTACAATGAGCAGTTCTTC.

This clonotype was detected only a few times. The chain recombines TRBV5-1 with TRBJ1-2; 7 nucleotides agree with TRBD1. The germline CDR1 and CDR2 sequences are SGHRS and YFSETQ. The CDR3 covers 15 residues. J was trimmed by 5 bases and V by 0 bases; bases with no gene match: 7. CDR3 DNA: TGCGCCAGCAGCTTGGTTTTAGGGACAGAGTATGGCTACACCTTC. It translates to CASSLVLGTEYGYTF.

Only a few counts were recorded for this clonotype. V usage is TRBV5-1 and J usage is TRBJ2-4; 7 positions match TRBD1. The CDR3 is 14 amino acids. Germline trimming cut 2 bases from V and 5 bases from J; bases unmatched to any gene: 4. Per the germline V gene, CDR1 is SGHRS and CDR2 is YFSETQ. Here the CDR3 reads CASSLWTGQNIQYF. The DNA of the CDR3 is TGCGCCAGCAGCTTATGGACAGGTCAAAACATTCAGTACTTC. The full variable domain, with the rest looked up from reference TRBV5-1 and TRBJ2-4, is KAGVTQTPRYLIKTRGQQVTLSCSPISGHRSVSWYQQTPGQGLQFLFEYFSETQRNKGNFPGRFSGRQFSNSRSEMNVSTLELGDSALYLCASSLWTGQNIQYFGAGTRLSVL.

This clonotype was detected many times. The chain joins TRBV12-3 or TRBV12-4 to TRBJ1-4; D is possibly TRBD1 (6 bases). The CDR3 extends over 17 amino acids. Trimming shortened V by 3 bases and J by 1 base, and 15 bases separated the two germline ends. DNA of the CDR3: TGTGCCAGCAGTTTCGGGGACATGAGAGGAACTAATGAAAAACTGTTTTTT. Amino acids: CASSFGDMRGTNEKLFF.

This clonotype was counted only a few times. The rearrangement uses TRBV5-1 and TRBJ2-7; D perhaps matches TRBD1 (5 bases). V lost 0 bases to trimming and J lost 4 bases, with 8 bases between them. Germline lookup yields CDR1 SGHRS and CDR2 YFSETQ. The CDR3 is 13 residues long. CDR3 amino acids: CASSLVAGYEQYF. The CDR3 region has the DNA TGCGCCAGCAGCTTGGTCGCAGGGTACGAGCAGTACTTC.

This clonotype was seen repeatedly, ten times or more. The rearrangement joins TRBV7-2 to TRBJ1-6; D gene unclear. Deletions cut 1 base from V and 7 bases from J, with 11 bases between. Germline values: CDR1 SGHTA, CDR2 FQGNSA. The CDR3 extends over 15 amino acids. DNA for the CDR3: TGTGCCAGCAGCTTAGGCGCCAGGACGAATTCACCCCTCCACTTT. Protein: CASSLGARTNSPLHF.

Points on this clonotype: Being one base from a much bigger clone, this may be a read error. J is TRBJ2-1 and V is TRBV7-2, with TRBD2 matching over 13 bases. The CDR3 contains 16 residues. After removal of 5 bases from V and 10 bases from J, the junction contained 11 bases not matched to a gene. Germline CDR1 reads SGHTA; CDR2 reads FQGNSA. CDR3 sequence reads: CASSADRLAGGMEQFF. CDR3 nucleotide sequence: TGTGCCAGCAGCGCCGACCGACTAGCGGGGGGAATGGAGCAGTTCTTC.

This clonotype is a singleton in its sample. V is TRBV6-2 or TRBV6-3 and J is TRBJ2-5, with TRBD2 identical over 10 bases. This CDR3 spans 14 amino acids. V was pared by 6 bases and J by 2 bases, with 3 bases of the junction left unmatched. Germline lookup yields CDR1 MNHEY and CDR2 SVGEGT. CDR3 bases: TGTGCCAGCAGCCCTAGCGGGGGACAAGAGACCCAGTACTTC. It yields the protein CASSPSGGQETQYF.

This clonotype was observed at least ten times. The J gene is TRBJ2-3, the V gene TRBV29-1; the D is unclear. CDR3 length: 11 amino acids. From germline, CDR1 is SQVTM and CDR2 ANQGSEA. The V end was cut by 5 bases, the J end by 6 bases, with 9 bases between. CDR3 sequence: CSVMVADTQYF. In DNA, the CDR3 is TGCAGCGTTATGGTTGCGGATACGCAGTATTTT.

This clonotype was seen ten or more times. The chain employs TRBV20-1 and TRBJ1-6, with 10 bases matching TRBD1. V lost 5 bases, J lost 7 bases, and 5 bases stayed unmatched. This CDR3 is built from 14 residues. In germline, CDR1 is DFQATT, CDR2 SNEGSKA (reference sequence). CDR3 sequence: CSAPTGGINSPLHF. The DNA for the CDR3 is TGCAGTGCTCCGACAGGGGGCATAAATTCACCCCTCCACTTT.

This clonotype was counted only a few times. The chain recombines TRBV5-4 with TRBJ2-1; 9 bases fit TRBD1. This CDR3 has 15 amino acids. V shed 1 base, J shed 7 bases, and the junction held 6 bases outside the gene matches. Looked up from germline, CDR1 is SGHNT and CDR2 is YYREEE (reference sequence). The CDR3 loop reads CASSLMGQGSNEQFF. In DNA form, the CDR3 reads TGTGCCAGCAGCTTGATGGGACAGGGATCGAATGAGCAGTTCTTC.

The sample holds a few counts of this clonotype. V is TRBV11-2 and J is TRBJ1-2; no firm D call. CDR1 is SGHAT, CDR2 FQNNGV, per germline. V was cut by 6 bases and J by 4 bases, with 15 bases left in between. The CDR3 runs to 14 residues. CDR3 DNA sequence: TGTGCCAGCAGGAAAGTCTGGCAGTTCTATGGCTACACCTTC. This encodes CASRKVWQFYGYTF.

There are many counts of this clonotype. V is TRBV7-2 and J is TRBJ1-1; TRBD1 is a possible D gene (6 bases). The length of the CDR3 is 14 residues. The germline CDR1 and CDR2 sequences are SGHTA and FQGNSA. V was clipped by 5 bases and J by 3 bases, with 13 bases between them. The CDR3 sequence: CASSKPGQYTEAFF. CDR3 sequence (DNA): TGTGCCAGCAGCAAACCGGGACAATACACTGAAGCTTTCTTT.

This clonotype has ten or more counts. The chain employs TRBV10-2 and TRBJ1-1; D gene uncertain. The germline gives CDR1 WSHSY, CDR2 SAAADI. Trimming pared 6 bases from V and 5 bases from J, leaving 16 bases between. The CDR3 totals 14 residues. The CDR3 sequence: CASSNSWRKTEAFF. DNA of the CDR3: TGCGCCAGCAGCAATTCTTGGCGGAAAACTGAAGCTTTCTTT.

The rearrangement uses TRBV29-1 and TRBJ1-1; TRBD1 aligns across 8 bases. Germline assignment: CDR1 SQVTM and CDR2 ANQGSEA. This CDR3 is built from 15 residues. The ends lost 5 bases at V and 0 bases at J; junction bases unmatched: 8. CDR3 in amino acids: CSVNRDRSMNTEAFF. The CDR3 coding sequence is TGCAGCGTTAACCGGGACAGGAGCATGAACACTGAAGCTTTCTTT.

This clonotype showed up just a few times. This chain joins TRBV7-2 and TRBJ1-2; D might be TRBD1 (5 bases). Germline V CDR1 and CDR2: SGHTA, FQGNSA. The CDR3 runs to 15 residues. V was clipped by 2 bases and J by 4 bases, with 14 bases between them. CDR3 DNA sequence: TGTGCCAGCAGCTTAAACGGGGGGGGGAGCTATGGCTACACCTTC. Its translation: CASSLNGGGSYGYTF.

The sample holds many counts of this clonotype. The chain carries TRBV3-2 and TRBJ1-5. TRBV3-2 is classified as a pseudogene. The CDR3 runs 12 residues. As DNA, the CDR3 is TGTGCCAGCAGCCAATACAATCAGCCCCAGCATTTT. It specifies CASSQYNQPQHF.

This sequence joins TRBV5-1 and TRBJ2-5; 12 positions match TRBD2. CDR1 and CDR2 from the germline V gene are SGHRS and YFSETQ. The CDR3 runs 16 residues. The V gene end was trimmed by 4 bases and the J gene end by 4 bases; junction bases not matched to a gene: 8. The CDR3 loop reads CASSPLTSGGGETQYF. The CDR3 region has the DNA TGCGCCAGCAGCCCGTTGACTAGCGGGGGCGGAGAGACCCAGTACTTC.

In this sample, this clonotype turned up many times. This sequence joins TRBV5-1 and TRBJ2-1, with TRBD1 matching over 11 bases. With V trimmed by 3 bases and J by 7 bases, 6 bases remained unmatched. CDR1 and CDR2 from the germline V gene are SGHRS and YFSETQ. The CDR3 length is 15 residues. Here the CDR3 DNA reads TGCGCCAGCAGCTCCGGACAGGGGGCCTGGAATGAGCAGTTCTTC. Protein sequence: CASSSGQGAWNEQFF.

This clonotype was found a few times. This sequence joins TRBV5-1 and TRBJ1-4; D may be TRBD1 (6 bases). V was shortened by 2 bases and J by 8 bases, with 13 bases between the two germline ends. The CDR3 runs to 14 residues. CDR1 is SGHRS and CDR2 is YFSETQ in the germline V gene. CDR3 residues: CASSLTGPGEKLFF. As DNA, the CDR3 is TGCGCCAGCAGCTTAACAGGGCCGGGAGAAAAACTGTTTTTT.

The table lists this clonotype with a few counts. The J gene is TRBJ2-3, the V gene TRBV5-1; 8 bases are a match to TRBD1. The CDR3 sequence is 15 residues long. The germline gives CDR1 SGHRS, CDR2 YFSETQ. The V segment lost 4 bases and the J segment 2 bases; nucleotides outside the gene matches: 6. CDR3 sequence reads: CASSVQGAPTDTQYF. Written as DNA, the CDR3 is TGCGCCAGCAGCGTCCAGGGGGCCCCCACAGATACGCAGTATTTT.